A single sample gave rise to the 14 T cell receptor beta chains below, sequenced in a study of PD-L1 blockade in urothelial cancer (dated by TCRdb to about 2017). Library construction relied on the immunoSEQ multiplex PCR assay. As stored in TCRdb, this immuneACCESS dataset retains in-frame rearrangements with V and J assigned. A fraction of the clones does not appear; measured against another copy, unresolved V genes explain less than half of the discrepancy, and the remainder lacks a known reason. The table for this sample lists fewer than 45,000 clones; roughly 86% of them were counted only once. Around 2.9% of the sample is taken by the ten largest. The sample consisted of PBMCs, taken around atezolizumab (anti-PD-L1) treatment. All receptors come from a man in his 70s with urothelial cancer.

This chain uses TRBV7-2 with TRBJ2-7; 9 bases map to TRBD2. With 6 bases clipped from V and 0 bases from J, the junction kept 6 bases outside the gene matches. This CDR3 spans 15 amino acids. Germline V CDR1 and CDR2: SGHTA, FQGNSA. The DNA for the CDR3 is TGTGCCAGCAGACCTAGCGGGGTAAGCTCCTACGAGCAGTACTTC. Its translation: CASRPSGVSSYEQYF.

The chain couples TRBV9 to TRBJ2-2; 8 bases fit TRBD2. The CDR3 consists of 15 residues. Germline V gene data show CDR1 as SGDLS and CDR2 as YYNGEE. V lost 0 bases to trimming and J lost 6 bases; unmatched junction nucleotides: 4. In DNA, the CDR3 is TGTGCCAGCAGCGTAGGGCGGGGGGCGTCCGGGGAGCTGTTTTTT. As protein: CASSVGRGASGELFF.

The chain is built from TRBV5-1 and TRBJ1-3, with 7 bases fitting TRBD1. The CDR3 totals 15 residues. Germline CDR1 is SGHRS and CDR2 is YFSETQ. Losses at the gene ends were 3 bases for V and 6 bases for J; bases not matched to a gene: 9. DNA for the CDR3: TGCGCCAGCAGCTCAACAGGGGATATTCAAAACACCATATATTTT. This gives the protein CASSSTGDIQNTIYF.

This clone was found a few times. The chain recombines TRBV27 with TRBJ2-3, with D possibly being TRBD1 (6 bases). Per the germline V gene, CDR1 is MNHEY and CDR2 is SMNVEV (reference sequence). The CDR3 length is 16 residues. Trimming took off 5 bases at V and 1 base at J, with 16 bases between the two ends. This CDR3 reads CASSPRLRGGTDTQYF. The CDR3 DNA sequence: TGTGCCAGCAGTCCGCGCCTCAGGGGAGGCACAGATACGCAGTATTTT.

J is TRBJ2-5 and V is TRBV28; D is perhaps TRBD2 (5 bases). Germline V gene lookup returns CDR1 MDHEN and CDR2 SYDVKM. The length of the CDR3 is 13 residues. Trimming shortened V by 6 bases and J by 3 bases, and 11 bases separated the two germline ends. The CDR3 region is CASRPGVEETQYF. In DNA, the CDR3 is TGTGCCAGCAGGCCCGGGGTGGAAGAGACCCAGTACTTC. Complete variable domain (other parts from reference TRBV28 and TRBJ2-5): DVKVTQSSRYLVKRTGEKVFLECVQDMDHENMFWYRQDPGLGLRLIYFSYDVKMKEKGDIPEGYSVSREKKERFSLILESASTNQTSMYLCASRPGVEETQYFGPGTRLLVL.

In nucleotides, the CDR3 is TGTGCCAGCAGCTTAGGGAGGACAGATACGCAGTATTTT. This encodes CASSLGRTDTQYF. The chain uses TRBV11-3 and TRBJ2-3, with D perhaps TRBD2 (5 bases). Germline assignment: CDR1 SGHNT and CDR2 YENEEA. This CDR3 is 13 amino acids long. V was clipped by 1 base and J by 3 bases, with 5 bases between them.

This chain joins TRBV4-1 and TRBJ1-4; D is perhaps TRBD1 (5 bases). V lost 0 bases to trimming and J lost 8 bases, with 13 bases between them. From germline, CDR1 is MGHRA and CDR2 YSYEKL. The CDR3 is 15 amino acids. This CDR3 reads CASSQDQRGPEKLFF. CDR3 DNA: TGCGCCAGCAGCCAAGATCAAAGGGGCCCCGAAAAACTGTTTTTT.

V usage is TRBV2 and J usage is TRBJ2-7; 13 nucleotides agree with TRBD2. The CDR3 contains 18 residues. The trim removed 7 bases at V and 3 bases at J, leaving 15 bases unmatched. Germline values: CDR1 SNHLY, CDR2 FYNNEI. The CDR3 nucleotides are TGTGCCAGCACCCCGGGGACTAGCGGGACCGTGGGGGTCTACGAGCAGTACTTC. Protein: CASTPGTSGTVGVYEQYF.

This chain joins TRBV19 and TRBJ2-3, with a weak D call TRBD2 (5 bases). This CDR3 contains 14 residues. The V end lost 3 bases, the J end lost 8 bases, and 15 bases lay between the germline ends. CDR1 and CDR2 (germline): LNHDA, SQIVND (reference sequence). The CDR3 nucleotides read TGTGCCAGTAGTATCTCCGGTCGAGAGGGTACGCAGTATTTT. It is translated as CASSISGREGTQYF. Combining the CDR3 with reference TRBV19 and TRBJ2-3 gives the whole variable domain DGGITQSPKYLFRKEGQNVTLSCEQNLNHDAMYWYRQDPGQGLRLIYYSQIVNDFQKGDIAEGYSVSREKKESFPLTVTSAQKNPTAFYLCASSISGREGTQYFGPGTRLTVL.

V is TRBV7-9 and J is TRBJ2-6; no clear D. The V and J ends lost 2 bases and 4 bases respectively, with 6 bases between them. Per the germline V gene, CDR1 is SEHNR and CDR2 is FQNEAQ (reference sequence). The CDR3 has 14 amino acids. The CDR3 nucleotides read TGTGCCAGCAGCTTACAGGAAGGGGCCAACGTCCTGACTTTC. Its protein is CASSLQEGANVLTF.

CDR3 nucleotides: TGCGCCACTACGACAGGGAGGAAGGAAGAGACCCAGTACTTC. Residues: CATTTGRKEETQYF. The chain is built from TRBV5-1 and TRBJ2-5; D may be TRBD1 (7 bases). Germline CDR1 and CDR2: SGHRS and YFSETQ. V gave up 9 bases and J gave up 3 bases, with 18 bases separating them. The CDR3 has 14 amino acids.

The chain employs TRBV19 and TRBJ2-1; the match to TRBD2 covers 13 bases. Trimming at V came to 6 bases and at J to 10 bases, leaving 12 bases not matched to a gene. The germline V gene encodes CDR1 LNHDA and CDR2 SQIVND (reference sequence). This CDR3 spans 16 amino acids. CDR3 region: CASSIPGLAGPGEQFF. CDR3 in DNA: TGTGCCAGTAGCATTCCGGGACTAGCGGGACCCGGGGAGCAGTTCTTC.

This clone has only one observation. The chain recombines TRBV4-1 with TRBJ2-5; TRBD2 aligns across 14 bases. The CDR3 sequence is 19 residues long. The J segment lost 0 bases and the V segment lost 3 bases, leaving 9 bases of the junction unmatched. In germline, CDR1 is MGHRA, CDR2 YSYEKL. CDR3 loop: CASSHLPGLAGVYQETQYF. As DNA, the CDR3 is TGCGCCAGCAGCCACCTCCCGGGACTAGCGGGGGTATACCAAGAGACCCAGTACTTC.

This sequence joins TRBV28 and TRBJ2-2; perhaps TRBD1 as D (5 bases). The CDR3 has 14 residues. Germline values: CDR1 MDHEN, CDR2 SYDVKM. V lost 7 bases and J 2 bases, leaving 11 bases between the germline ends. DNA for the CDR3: TGTGCCAGCACCTCGACAGCAAACACCGGGGAGCTGTTTTTT. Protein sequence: CASTSTANTGELFF.